This T cell receptor (beta chain) was recovered during a study of cytomegalovirus exposure and HLA in healthy donors. The wider study: The study's early data release held tens of millions of unique TCRs from HLA-typed donors. Broader study findings: It is likely that the observed cluster of highly shared sequence variants was a sequencing artifact. Beyond CMV serostatus, there was no information to go on about immune exposure. An analysis that came later showed most CMV-associated TCR beta chains appearing HLA-restricted.

To note about this clone: Antigen: not known.

Amplification used 60 Vbeta primers and 13 Jbeta primers. TCRdb keeps only in-frame clones here, not all; method: immunoSEQ multiplex PCR. The repertoire holds around 140,000 clones, with about four fifths as singletons. The CDR3 consists of 16 residues. V was trimmed by 1 base and J by 1 base, leaving 13 bases between them. The V gene's germline CDR1 is SGHVS and CDR2 FQNEAQ. The sample comprised PBMCs. The origin of this receptor is a man in his forties or fifties in good health and CMV-seronegative. The chain recombines TRBV7-8 with TRBJ1-1; TRBD1 is a possible D gene (5 bases). The CDR3 DNA is TGTGCCAGCAGCTTAGTTGGGGGGATTGCGAACACTGAAGCTTTCTTT. Its translation is CASSLVGGIANTEAFF.